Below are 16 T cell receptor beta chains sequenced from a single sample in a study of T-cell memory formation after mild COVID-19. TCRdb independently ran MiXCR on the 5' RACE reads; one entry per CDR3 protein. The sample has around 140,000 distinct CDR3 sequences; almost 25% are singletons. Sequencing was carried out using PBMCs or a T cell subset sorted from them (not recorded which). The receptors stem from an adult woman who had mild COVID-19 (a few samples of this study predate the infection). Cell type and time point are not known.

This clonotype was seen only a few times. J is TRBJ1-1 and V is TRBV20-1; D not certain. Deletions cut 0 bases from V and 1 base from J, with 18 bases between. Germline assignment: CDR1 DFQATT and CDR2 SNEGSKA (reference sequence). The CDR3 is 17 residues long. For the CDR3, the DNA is TGCAGTGCTAGAGATCATGAGCTGGTTATCGGGAACACTGAAGCTTTCTTT. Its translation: CSARDHELVIGNTEAFF.

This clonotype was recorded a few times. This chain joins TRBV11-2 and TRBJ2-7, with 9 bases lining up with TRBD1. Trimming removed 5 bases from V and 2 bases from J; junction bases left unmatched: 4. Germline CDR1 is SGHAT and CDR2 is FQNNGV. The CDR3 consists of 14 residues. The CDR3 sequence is CASSMTGGTYEQYF. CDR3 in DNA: TGTGCCAGCAGCATGACAGGGGGAACCTACGAGCAGTACTTC.

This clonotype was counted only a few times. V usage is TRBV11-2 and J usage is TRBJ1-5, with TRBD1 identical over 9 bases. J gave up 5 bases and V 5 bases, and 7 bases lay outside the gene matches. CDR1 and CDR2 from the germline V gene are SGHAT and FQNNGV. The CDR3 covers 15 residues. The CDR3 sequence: CASSLTGGEDQPQHF. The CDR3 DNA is TGTGCCAGCAGCCTCACAGGGGGCGAGGATCAGCCCCAGCATTTT.

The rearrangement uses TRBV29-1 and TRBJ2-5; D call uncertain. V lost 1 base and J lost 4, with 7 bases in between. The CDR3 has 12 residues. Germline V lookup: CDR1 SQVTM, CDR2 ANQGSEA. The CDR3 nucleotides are TGCAGCGTTGAAGCGGTGGGAGAGACCCAGTACTTC. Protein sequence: CSVEAVGETQYF.

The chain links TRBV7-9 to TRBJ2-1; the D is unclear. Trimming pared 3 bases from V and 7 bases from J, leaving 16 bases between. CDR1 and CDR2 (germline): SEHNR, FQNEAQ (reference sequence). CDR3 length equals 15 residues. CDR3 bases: TGTGCCAGCAGCTTGGTGGTTCGAGCGACAAATGAGCAGTTCTTC. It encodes CASSLVVRATNEQFF.

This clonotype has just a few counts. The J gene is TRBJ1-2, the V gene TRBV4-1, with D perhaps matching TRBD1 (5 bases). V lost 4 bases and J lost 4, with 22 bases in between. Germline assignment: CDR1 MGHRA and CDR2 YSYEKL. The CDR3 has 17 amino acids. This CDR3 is CASSLDGEVLGLYGYTF. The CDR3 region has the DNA TGCGCCAGCAGCCTTGATGGGGAAGTGTTGGGACTCTATGGCTACACCTTC.

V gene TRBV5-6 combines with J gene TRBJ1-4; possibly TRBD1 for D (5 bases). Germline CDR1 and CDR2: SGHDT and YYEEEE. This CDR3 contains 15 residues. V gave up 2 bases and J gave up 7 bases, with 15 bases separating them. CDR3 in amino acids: CASSFLSRDGEKLFF. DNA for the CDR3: TGTGCCAGCAGCTTCTTATCCAGGGACGGTGAAAAACTGTTTTTT.

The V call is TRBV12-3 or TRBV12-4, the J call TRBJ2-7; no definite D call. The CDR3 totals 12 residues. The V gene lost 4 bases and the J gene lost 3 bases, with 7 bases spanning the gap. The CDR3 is CASSSGVYEQYF. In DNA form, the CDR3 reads TGTGCCAGCAGTTCGGGTGTCTACGAGCAGTACTTC.

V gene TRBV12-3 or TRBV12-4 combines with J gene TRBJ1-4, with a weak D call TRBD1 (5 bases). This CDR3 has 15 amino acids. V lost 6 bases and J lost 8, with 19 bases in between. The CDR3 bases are TGTGCCAGCAGCCTCCAGGGCTACCGGGACGAAAAACTGTTTTTT. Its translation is CASSLQGYRDEKLFF.

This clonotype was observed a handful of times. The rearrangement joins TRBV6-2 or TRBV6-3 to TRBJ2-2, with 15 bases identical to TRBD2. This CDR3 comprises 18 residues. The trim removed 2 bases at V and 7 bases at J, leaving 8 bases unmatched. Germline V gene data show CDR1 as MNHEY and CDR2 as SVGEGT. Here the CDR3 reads CASSYPGLAGGPHGELFF. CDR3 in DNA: TGTGCCAGCAGTTACCCTGGACTAGCGGGAGGGCCCCACGGGGAGCTGTTTTTT.

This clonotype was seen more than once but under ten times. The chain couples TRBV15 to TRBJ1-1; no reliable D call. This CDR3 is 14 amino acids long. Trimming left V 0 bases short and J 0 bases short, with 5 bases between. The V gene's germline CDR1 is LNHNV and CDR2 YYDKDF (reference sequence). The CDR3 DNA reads TGTGCCACCAGCAGAGATAGGGTGAACACTGAAGCTTTCTTT. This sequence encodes CATSRDRVNTEAFF.

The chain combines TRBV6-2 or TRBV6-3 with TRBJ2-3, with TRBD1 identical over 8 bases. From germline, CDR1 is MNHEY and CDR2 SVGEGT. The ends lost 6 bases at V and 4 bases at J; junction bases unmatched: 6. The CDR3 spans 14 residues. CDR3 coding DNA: TGTGCCAGCAGGTCAGGGGGCTCGTCAGATACGCAGTATTTT. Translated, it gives CASRSGGSSDTQYF.

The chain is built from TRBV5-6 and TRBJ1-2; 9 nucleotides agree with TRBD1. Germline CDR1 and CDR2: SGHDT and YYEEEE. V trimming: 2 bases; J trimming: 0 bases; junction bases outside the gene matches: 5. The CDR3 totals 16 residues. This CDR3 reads CASSLVRTGANYGYTF. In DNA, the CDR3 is TGTGCCAGCAGCTTAGTTCGGACAGGGGCTAACTATGGCTACACCTTC.

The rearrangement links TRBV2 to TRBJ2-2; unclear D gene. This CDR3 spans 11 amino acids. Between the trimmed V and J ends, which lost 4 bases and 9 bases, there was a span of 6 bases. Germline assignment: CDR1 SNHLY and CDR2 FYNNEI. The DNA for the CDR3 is TGTGCCAGCAGTGGTATCTGGGAGCTGTTTTTT. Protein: CASSGIWELFF. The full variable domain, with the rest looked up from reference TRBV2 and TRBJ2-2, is EPEVTQTPSHQVTQMGQEVILRCVPISNHLYFYWYRQILGQKVEFLVSFYNNEISEKSEIFDDQFSVERPDGSNFTLKIRSTKLEDSAMYFCASSGIWELFFGEGSRLTVL.

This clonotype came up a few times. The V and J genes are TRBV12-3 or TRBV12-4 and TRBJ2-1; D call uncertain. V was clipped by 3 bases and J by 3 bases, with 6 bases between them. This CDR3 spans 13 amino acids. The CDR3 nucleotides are TGTGCCAGCAGTTTCGGCGGCTACAATGAGCAGTTCTTC. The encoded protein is CASSFGGYNEQFF.

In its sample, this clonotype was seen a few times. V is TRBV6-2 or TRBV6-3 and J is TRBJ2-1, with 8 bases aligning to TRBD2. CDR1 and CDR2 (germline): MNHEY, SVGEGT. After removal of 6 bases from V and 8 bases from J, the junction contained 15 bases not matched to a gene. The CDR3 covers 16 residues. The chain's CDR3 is CASSRLPGLDFDEQFF. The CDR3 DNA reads TGTGCCAGCAGCAGACTTCCGGGACTAGACTTCGATGAGCAGTTCTTC.